This T cell receptor beta chain appears in the sequencing data of a study of beta chain features in type 1 diabetes. Turning to the study itself: Patients and healthy donors were similar in age, gender and cell yields.

This clone was picked up a small number of times. What it binds is unknown. Deletions cut 1 base from V and 5 bases from J, with 11 bases between. There are 15 residues in the CDR3. The germline V gene encodes CDR1 SGHAT and CDR2 FQNNGV. The isolated RNA, all of it, was reverse transcribed, so expressed TCRB transcripts were what got sequenced. Libraries were prepared by immunoSEQ multiplex PCR; TCRdb keeps only in-frame clonotypes and omits some of them. Of about 930,000 clones listed, roughly a sixth are singletons. Using CD45RO/CCR7/CD25/CD127/CD95/CD27, CD4+ naive, central memory, regulatory and stem cell-like memory cells were sorted. General study findings and limits: Cells carrying high TCR expression could end up over-represented when cDNA is sequenced.

V usage is TRBV11-2 and J usage is TRBJ1-4; D is undetermined. Material for sequencing was naive CD4+ T cells from blood. The TCR was taken from a young woman in good health. Written as DNA, the CDR3 is TGTGCCAGCAGCTTAGGAAATTCGGGAAATGAAAAACTGTTTTTT. It translates to CASSLGNSGNEKLFF.